The 13 T cell receptor beta chains below come from one sample, sequenced in a study of blood T cell repertoires in COVID-19. Measured with immunoSEQ multiplex PCR; TCRdb has only the in-frame clones, and not every one. The sample carries roughly 440,000 clones, 88% recorded once. The sequenced material came from peripheral blood. The receptors originated from a woman in her fifties or sixties with COVID-19, enrolled during active disease.

The chain's CDR3 is CAWRPDSMNTEAFF. The DNA for the CDR3 is TGTGCCTGGAGGCCGGACAGCATGAACACTGAAGCTTTCTTT. This chain connects TRBV30 to TRBJ1-1; TRBD1 is a possible D gene (6 bases). V was pared by 3 bases and J by 0 bases, with 11 bases between. Germline assignment: CDR1 GTSNPN and CDR2 SVGIG (reference sequence). The CDR3 runs to 14 residues.

This clone was counted between two and nine times. The rearrangement joins TRBV5-4 to TRBJ1-3, with 7 bases that match TRBD1. Trimming took 0 bases from V and 4 from J; bases not matched to a gene: 1. CDR3 length: 14 residues. CDR1 is SGHNT and CDR2 is YYREEE in the germline V gene (reference sequence). In DNA, the CDR3 is TGTGCCAGCAGCTTGGACAGGGGAGGAAACACCATATATTTT. It specifies CASSLDRGGNTIYF.

The V call is TRBV30, the J call TRBJ1-4; D is uncertain. Germline CDR1 GTSNPN, CDR2 SVGIG (reference sequence). This CDR3 has 13 residues. V was shortened by 4 bases and J by 8 bases, with 14 bases between the two germline ends. The CDR3: CAWKSQAGEKLFF. CDR3 nucleotide sequence: TGTGCCTGGAAATCTCAAGCGGGGGAAAAACTGTTTTTT. The entire variable domain, with the rest obtained from reference TRBV30 and TRBJ1-4, is as follows: SQTIHQWPATLVQPVGSPLSLECTVEGTSNPNLYWYRQAAGRGLQLLFYSVGIGQISSEVPQNLSASRPQDRQFILSSKKLLLSDSGFYLCAWKSQAGEKLFFGSGTQLSVL.

The rearrangement joins TRBV3-1 (or the pseudogene TRBV3-2) to TRBJ1-1; D is possibly TRBD1 (5 bases). This CDR3 is 13 amino acids long. The V gene's germline CDR1 is LGHDT and CDR2 YNNKEL (reference sequence). Trimming took off 0 bases at V and 8 bases at J, with 10 bases between the two ends. Written as DNA, the CDR3 is TGTGCCAGCAGCCAAGAGAGGCAGGGAGAAGCTTTCTTT. Residues: CASSQERQGEAFF.

The genes are TRBV5-1 and TRBJ2-1; 7 bases align to TRBD1. CDR3 length: 16 residues. V shed 0 bases, J shed 8 bases, and the junction held 11 bases outside the gene matches. The V gene's germline CDR1 is SGHRS and CDR2 YFSETQ. The CDR3 DNA follows: TGCGCCAGCAGCTTGGTCGGGACAGACCGTAGCGATGAGCAGTTCTTC. Protein product: CASSLVGTDRSDEQFF.

The chain is built from TRBV4-2 and TRBJ2-7, with D possibly TRBD1 on 6 matching bases. The CDR3 has 15 amino acids. Trimming removed 2 bases at V and 3 bases at J, with 14 bases between. Germline V gives CDR1 LGHNA, CDR2 YNFKEQ. CDR3 sequence reads: CASSQLQGKGYEQYF. DNA for the CDR3: TGTGCCAGCAGCCAACTACAGGGAAAGGGCTACGAGCAGTACTTC.

The chain's CDR3 is CAITSGLTDTQYF. As DNA, the CDR3 is TGTGCCATCACTAGCGGGCTCACAGATACGCAGTATTTT. V is TRBV10-3 and J is TRBJ2-3; the match to TRBD2 covers 8 bases. This CDR3 has 13 amino acids. Trimming at V came to 7 bases and at J to 2 bases, leaving 2 bases not matched to a gene. CDR1 and CDR2 from the germline V gene are ENHRY and SYGVKD.

This clone was seen just once. The J gene is TRBJ1-3, the V gene TRBV7-9; the match to TRBD1 covers 10 bases. The germline V gene has CDR1 SEHNR and CDR2 FQNEAQ (reference sequence). J lost 4 bases, V lost 5 bases, and 8 bases had no gene match. This CDR3 is 16 amino acids long. CDR3 sequence: CASSDRRQGAGNTIYF. The CDR3 coding sequence is TGTGCCAGCAGCGACAGAAGACAGGGGGCCGGAAACACCATATATTTT.

The CDR3, as DNA: TGTGCCAGCAGCCTAAGACTAGCGGGGGGTACGCAGTATTTT. It encodes CASSLRLAGGTQYF. The gene calls are TRBV7-2 and TRBJ2-3; TRBD2 agrees at 13 bases. Germline V CDR1 and CDR2: SGHTA, FQGNSA. This CDR3 region has 14 residues. V shed 5 bases and J 8 bases; nucleotides not matched to a gene: 4.

CDR3 loop: CAWSNKELSEAFF. In DNA form, the CDR3 reads TGTGCCTGGAGTAATAAGGAGTTGAGTGAAGCTTTCTTT. V usage is TRBV30 and J usage is TRBJ1-1; no reliable D call. Looked up from germline, CDR1 is GTSNPN and CDR2 is SVGIG (reference sequence). The CDR3 length is 13 residues. Deletions cut 2 bases from V and 7 bases from J, with 14 bases between.

The V and J genes are TRBV5-1 and TRBJ2-1, with D tentatively TRBD1 (7 bases). Trimming left V 0 bases short and J 6 bases short, with 10 bases between. Germline CDR1 SGHRS, CDR2 YFSETQ. There are 14 residues in the CDR3. CDR3 protein: CASSLDRGLNEQFF. CDR3 bases: TGCGCCAGCAGCTTGGACAGGGGACTCAATGAGCAGTTCTTC.

The chain recombines TRBV7-6 with TRBJ2-7, with 8 bases that match TRBD1. V was clipped by 5 bases and J by 5 bases; unmatched bases: 11. This CDR3 region has 15 residues. In germline, CDR1 is SGHVS, CDR2 FNYEAQ. CDR3 loop: CASSPGARGRDEQYF. CDR3 DNA sequence: TGTGCCAGCAGCCCAGGGGCCAGGGGGCGCGACGAGCAGTACTTC.

The rearrangement uses TRBV25-1 and TRBJ1-1, with no clear D. Trimming shortened V by 6 bases and J by 4 bases, and 12 bases separated the two germline ends. Germline V CDR1 and CDR2: MGHDK, SYGVNS. The CDR3 contains 13 residues. CDR3 sequence: CASRVGVTTEAFF. CDR3 nucleotides: TGTGCCAGCAGGGTTGGAGTGACCACTGAAGCTTTCTTT.